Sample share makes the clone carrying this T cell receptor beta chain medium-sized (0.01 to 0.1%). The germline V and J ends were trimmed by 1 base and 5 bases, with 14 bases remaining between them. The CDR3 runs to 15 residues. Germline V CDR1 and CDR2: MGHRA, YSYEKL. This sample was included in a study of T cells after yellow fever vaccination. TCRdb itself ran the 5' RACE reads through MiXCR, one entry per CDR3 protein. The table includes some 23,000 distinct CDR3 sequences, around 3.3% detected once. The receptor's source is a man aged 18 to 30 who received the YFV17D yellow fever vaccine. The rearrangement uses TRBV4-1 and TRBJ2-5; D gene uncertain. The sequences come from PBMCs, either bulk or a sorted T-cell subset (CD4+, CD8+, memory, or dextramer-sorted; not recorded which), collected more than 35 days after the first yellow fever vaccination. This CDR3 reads CASSQVFGLGETQYF. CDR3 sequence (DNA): TGCGCCAGCAGCCAAGTATTCGGGCTAGGGGAGACCCAGTACTTC.